This T cell receptor (beta chain) was retrieved from a study of blood T cell repertoires in COVID-19. Turning to the study itself: Samples came from the United States, Italy and Spain, spanning acute and convalescent COVID-19.

Clinical history as reported by participants underpinned cohort assignment. Cohort 3 donors were reported recovered after two negative PCRs, clearance, or symptom resolution. The CDR3 runs 14 residues. V was pared by 5 bases and J by 6 bases, with 9 bases of the junction left unmatched. Germline values: CDR1 MNHEY, CDR2 SVGEGT. This clone appeared a single time. Original handling: Reference gene primer amplification gave estimated nucleated cell counts. Profiled with immunoSEQ multiplex PCR; TCRdb holds only in-frame clones, not every one. That table supplies the V and J calls and clone size; D and trimming were determined from the DNA. The table records around 300,000 clones, 80% to 90% of them present only once.

The sample taken for sequencing was PBMCs or T cells enriched from blood (not recorded which). The chain has TRBV6-2 or TRBV6-3 and TRBJ2-7; 8 nucleotides align to TRBD1. The source is a man aged 25-45 years who had recovered from COVID-19. The CDR3 nucleotides are TGTGCCAGCAGTGACGGACAGGGAATCAGCGAGCAGTACTTC. It codes for CASSDGQGISEQYF.